Listed here is a single T cell receptor (beta chain). Its cognate antigen has yet to be identified. Within one base of it there is no much larger clone, and no base qualities were kept. This entry belongs to a study of blood T cell repertoires in COVID-19 (dated by TCRdb to the early 2020s). Regarding the complete study: The collaborator samples originated in the United States, Italy and Spain and spanned the acute and convalescent phases of COVID-19. A freely available public database, intended as a resource for researchers studying the immune response to SARS-CoV-2, is where the repertoires were released. Nearly every sample came with metadata listing a de-identified subject ID, COVID-19 status, age in years and sex. Samples came from the ongoing ImmuneRACE study (first 160 participants) plus 1,254 subjects from 6 global collaborators. The dataset comprised deeply sampled blood TCRbeta repertoires from subjects exposed to, actively infected with, or recovered from COVID-19. HLA class I and class II types, where available, came from metadata supplied by the sample provider rather than from assay-based typing. The material from the prospective study consisted of cDNA or gDNA derived from T cells, B-cell-depleted T cells, or PBMCs. What the work shows at the level of the full study, not this receptor alone: The quantity of clinical and demographic metadata differed by source and by participant and was supplied without curation.

Based on the germline V gene (reference sequence), the CDR1 and CDR2 sequences are MNHNY and SVGAGI. Trimming takes 6 bases from V and 0 bases from J, and the germline ends sit 9 bases apart. The cysteine opens and the phenylalanine closes a CDR3 of 14 amino acids. Just the 42-base CDR3 DNA is kept, in frame starting at base 1. TCRbeta CDR3 regions were amplified from genomic DNA using the immunoSEQ Assay, a bias-controlled multiplex PCR. As for the original processing: Within the assay, amplification of reference gene primers was used to estimate how many nucleated cells each sample contained. Sequence reads were collapsed and filtered to measure the absolute abundance of every unique TCRbeta CDR3 rearrangement. Productive Simpson clonality was computed per sample as the square root of Simpson's diversity index over productive rearrangements. In TCRdb, the immuneACCESS table is reduced to in-frame sequences with V and J assigned. These tables do not hold every clone; where another copy was compared, an unresolved V gene accounts for under half, and the others remain unexplained. V, J and clone size were drawn from that table, and D and trimming were deduced from the DNA. This sample lists tens of thousands of clones; roughly 82% were detected once. 22% of the sample rests with the top ten.

The collaborating institutions used their own protocols to collect whole blood in K2EDTA tubes. Collaborator samples were shipped for TCRbeta analysis as frozen whole blood, isolated PBMCs, or DNA extracted from either sample type. The source of this sequence is a woman aged 55-75 years with acute or convalescent COVID-19. The sample was peripheral blood. Rearrangement joined TRBV6-6 to TRBJ1-5, with the D gene not clear enough to name. The nucleotide sequence reads TGTGCCAGCAGAGAGGACTTTAGCAATCAGCCCCAGCATTTT. Its translation reads: CASREDFSNQPQHF.